One sample yielded the 24 T cell receptor beta chains listed below, sequenced in a study of shared clonotypes between healthy human individuals. CD8 cells classed as naive were CD45RO-negative and positively selected for CCR7, excluding terminally differentiated effector memory CD45RA+ cells. Data came from immunoSEQ multiplex PCR; TCRdb stores just in-frame clones and leaves some out. The sample shows around 2,000,000 clones, 93% of them seen only once. Sequencing used naive CD8+ T cells from PBMCs. Receptors were obtained from a man between 18 and 35 years old in good health. Some clones in this sample may be carry-over from other donors' samples.

The gene calls are TRBV27 and TRBJ2-2; no definite D call. This CDR3 is built from 14 residues. The germline V gene has CDR1 MNHEY and CDR2 SMNVEV (reference sequence). V shed 3 bases and J shed 1 base, with 6 bases lying between them. The CDR3 is CASSFGKNTGELFF. The DNA of the CDR3 is TGTGCCAGCAGTTTTGGAAAGAACACCGGGGAGCTGTTTTTT.

CDR3 nucleotide sequence: TGCGCCAGCAGAAGTAACAGGGGACCCCACGAGCAGTACTTC. Encoded protein: CASRSNRGPHEQYF. The rearrangement joins TRBV5-1 to TRBJ2-7; 7 bases align to TRBD1. V was clipped by 5 bases and J by 5 bases; unmatched bases: 10. This CDR3 spans 14 amino acids. Germline CDR1 SGHRS, CDR2 YFSETQ.

This clone has more than one count but fewer than ten. The DNA for the CDR3 is TGTGCCAGCAGCTTGGTCAGCCTCAATCAGCCCCAGCATTTT. Its translation: CASSLVSLNQPQHF. The rearrangement links TRBV5-5 to TRBJ1-5, with unresolved D. With 0 bases removed from V and 3 bases from J, the gap between germline ends came to 7 bases. This CDR3 region has 14 residues. Germline V gives CDR1 SGHKS, CDR2 YYEKEE (reference sequence).

This rearrangement joins TRBV6-5 to TRBJ1-2; D is ambiguous. In germline, CDR1 is MNHEY, CDR2 SVGAGI. Trimming pared 2 bases from V and 3 bases from J, leaving 10 bases between. The CDR3 extends over 14 amino acids. The CDR3 loop reads CASSYTDGDYGYTF. In nucleotides, the CDR3 is TGTGCCAGCAGTTACACCGACGGGGACTATGGCTACACCTTC.

This sequence joins TRBV5-1 and TRBJ1-3; 8 bases fit TRBD1. Germline lookup yields CDR1 SGHRS and CDR2 YFSETQ. The CDR3 covers 16 residues. J gave up 4 bases and V 3 bases, and 9 bases lay outside the gene matches. The CDR3 DNA is TGCGCCAGCAGCTGGGACAGGAGCCAAAGAGGAAACACCATATATTTT. Translation gives CASSWDRSQRGNTIYF.

This chain uses TRBV15 with TRBJ2-7; maybe TRBD1 (6 bases). This CDR3 spans 15 amino acids. Trimming removed 5 bases at V and 2 bases at J, with 16 bases between. Germline V gives CDR1 LNHNV, CDR2 YYDKDF (reference sequence). This CDR3 is CATSVKTGLPYEQYF. The CDR3 DNA is TGTGCCACCAGCGTGAAGACAGGACTTCCCTACGAGCAGTACTTC.

This chain links TRBV7-8 with TRBJ2-1; D uncertain. The CDR3 consists of 17 residues. The germline gives CDR1 SGHVS, CDR2 FQNEAQ. Deletions cut 1 base from V and 5 bases from J, with 18 bases between. The CDR3 is CASSLVPVGRVNNEQFF. In DNA, the CDR3 is TGTGCCAGCAGCTTAGTACCTGTGGGAAGGGTCAACAATGAGCAGTTCTTC.

The rearrangement uses TRBV13 and TRBJ1-2; possibly TRBD1 for D (5 bases). This CDR3 region has 15 residues. V gave up 0 bases and J gave up 4 bases, with 12 bases separating them. The germline CDR1 and CDR2 sequences are PRHDT and FYEKMQ (reference sequence). The CDR3 is CASSLGQGEGYGYTF. Here the CDR3 DNA reads TGTGCCAGCAGCTTAGGGCAGGGAGAGGGCTATGGCTACACCTTC.

The chain employs TRBV7-8 and TRBJ1-2; 8 bases line up with TRBD1. Germline CDR1 reads SGHVS; CDR2 reads FQNEAQ. V was clipped by 3 bases and J by 6 bases; unmatched bases: 9. The CDR3 consists of 15 residues. Here the CDR3 reads CASSLTPGTGNGYTF. In nucleotides, the CDR3 is TGTGCCAGCAGCTTGACACCTGGGACAGGCAATGGCTACACCTTC.

The chain joins TRBV27 to TRBJ1-1, with D possibly TRBD1 on 6 matching bases. The V and J ends lost 4 bases and 3 bases respectively, with 15 bases between them. The CDR3 runs to 15 residues. Germline V gene lookup returns CDR1 MNHEY and CDR2 SMNVEV (reference sequence). CDR3 bases: TGTGCCAGCAGTTCTGGGGGCGGAGGTGACACTGAAGCTTTCTTT. As protein: CASSSGGGGDTEAFF.

This chain joins TRBV18 and TRBJ2-1, with TRBD1 matching 12 bases. From germline, CDR1 is KGHSH and CDR2 LQKENI. CDR3 length equals 18 residues. V lost 2 bases to trimming and J lost 0 bases; unmatched junction nucleotides: 5. Here the CDR3 reads CASSPWGTGGSSYNEQFF. The DNA for the CDR3 is TGTGCCAGCTCACCATGGGGGACAGGGGGCAGCTCCTACAATGAGCAGTTCTTC.

The chain recombines TRBV12-2 with TRBJ2-5; TRBD2, the D gene given by the table, was not confirmed from the DNA. TRBV12-2 is given as a pseudogene. The CDR3 length is 19 residues. In DNA, the CDR3 is TGTGCAAGTCGCCCCGGACGGGGTTGGTGTGGACGGCCTCAAGAGACCCAGTACTTC. Its translation: CASRPGRGWCGRPQETQYF.

The V call is TRBV6-6, the J call TRBJ1-5; TRBD1 is a possible D gene (5 bases). The V gene lost 0 bases and the J gene lost 4 bases, with 10 bases spanning the gap. The CDR3 is 15 amino acids. Germline V gives CDR1 MNHNY, CDR2 SVGAGI (reference sequence). The CDR3 here is CASSYSSGRNQPQHF. The CDR3 nucleotides read TGTGCCAGCAGTTACTCGTCGGGGCGGAATCAGCCCCAGCATTTT.

The V call is TRBV4-2, the J call TRBJ2-2, with D perhaps matching TRBD1 (6 bases). This CDR3 spans 16 amino acids. From germline, CDR1 is LGHNA and CDR2 YNFKEQ. Trimming removed 5 bases at V and 6 bases at J, with 19 bases between. CDR3 loop: CASSGGRAPEAGELFF. DNA of the CDR3: TGTGCCAGCAGCGGGGGCCGGGCCCCCGAGGCCGGGGAGCTGTTTTTT.

CDR3 bases: TGTGCCAGCACGGTGGTAGCGGGAGCGCACGGGGAGCTGTTTTTT. Residues: CASTVVAGAHGELFF. This chain links TRBV6-6 with TRBJ2-2, with 9 positions matching TRBD2. Germline lookup yields CDR1 MNHNY and CDR2 SVGAGI (reference sequence). The CDR3 has 15 residues. After removal of 7 bases from V and 7 bases from J, the junction contained 10 bases not matched to a gene.

This chain joins TRBV7-9 and TRBJ1-1; TRBD1 matches at 7 bases. Germline loops: CDR1 SEHNR, CDR2 FQNEAQ (reference sequence). This CDR3 is built from 14 residues. Trimming at V came to 4 bases and at J to 2 bases, leaving 4 bases not matched to a gene. CDR3 bases: TGTGCCAGCAGCTCGGGACAGAATAACACTGAAGCTTTCTTT. Its translation: CASSSGQNNTEAFF.

This chain joins TRBV4-1 and TRBJ2-7; D is unclear. Germline CDR1 is MGHRA and CDR2 is YSYEKL. The CDR3 contains 15 residues. Trimming removed 1 base from V and 0 bases from J, with 10 bases in between. The CDR3 region is CASSQGLANSYEQYF. In nucleotides, the CDR3 is TGCGCCAGCAGCCAAGGATTAGCCAACTCCTACGAGCAGTACTTC.

The CDR3 bases are TGTGCCAGCAGTTTTCAGGCCCGGGCCTACGACACAGATACGCAGTATTTT. As protein: CASSFQARAYDTDTQYF. The chain recombines TRBV28 with TRBJ2-3; unclear D gene. Trimming took 3 bases from V and 2 from J, leaving 18 bases between them. Germline assignment: CDR1 MDHEN and CDR2 SYDVKM. CDR3 length: 17 residues. The whole variable domain, remainder taken from reference TRBV28 and TRBJ2-3, is DVKVTQSSRYLVKRTGEKVFLECVQDMDHENMFWYRQDPGLGLRLIYFSYDVKMKEKGDIPEGYSVSREKKERFSLILESASTNQTSMYLCASSFQARAYDTDTQYFGPGTRLTVL.

V gene TRBV7-8 combines with J gene TRBJ1-2; no firm D call. The CDR3 is 14 residues long. In germline, CDR1 is SGHVS, CDR2 FQNEAQ. Trimming pared 1 base from V and 4 bases from J, leaving 10 bases between. This CDR3 reads CASSLGRLPYGYTF. Here the CDR3 DNA reads TGTGCCAGCAGCTTAGGACGACTCCCCTATGGCTACACCTTC.

The chain has TRBV9 and TRBJ2-1; TRBD2 matches at 12 bases. This CDR3 has 16 residues. In germline, CDR1 is SGDLS, CDR2 YYNGEE. J lost 14 bases, V lost 0 bases, and 12 bases had no gene match. CDR3 loop: CASSVATGLAGSIKFF. CDR3 nucleotide sequence: TGTGCCAGCAGCGTAGCTACAGGACTAGCGGGATCAATTAAGTTCTTC.

This chain connects TRBV30 to TRBJ2-7; no firm D call. Trimming shortened V by 2 bases and J by 0 bases, and 5 bases separated the two germline ends. CDR1 and CDR2 from the germline V gene are GTSNPN and SVGIG (reference sequence). The CDR3 is made up of 12 amino acids. The CDR3 DNA is TGTGCCTGGAGTATCAGCTCCTACGAGCAGTACTTC. Residues: CAWSISSYEQYF.

Of note for this clone: This sample includes further DNA sequences coding for the same CDR3. The chain links TRBV29-1 to TRBJ2-7; the match to TRBD1 covers 7 bases. The CDR3 runs to 13 residues. Trimming at V came to 4 bases and at J to 1 base, leaving 4 bases not matched to a gene. CDR1 is SQVTM, CDR2 ANQGSEA, per germline. As DNA, the CDR3 is TGCAGCGTTGTAGGGGGCCGATCCTACGAGCAGTACTTC. Amino acid sequence: CSVVGGRSYEQYF.

The gene calls are TRBV7-9 and TRBJ2-5, with D possibly matching TRBD2 (5 bases). The CDR3 is made up of 15 amino acids. Germline values: CDR1 SEHNR, CDR2 FQNEAQ (reference sequence). V was pared by 4 bases and J by 0 bases, with 12 bases between. The DNA for the CDR3 is TGTGCCAGCAGCTCCACGGACGGGAACCAAGAGACCCAGTACTTC. It yields the protein CASSSTDGNQETQYF.

V gene TRBV4-3 combines with J gene TRBJ2-1; D gene uncertain. CDR1 is LGHNA and CDR2 is YSLEER in the germline V gene. CDR3 length equals 15 residues. Trimming took 0 bases from V and 9 from J, leaving 15 bases between them. The CDR3 DNA is TGCGCCAGCAGCCAAGATCTTTATTCTGGTCGTGAGCAGTTCTTC. Protein sequence: CASSQDLYSGREQFF.